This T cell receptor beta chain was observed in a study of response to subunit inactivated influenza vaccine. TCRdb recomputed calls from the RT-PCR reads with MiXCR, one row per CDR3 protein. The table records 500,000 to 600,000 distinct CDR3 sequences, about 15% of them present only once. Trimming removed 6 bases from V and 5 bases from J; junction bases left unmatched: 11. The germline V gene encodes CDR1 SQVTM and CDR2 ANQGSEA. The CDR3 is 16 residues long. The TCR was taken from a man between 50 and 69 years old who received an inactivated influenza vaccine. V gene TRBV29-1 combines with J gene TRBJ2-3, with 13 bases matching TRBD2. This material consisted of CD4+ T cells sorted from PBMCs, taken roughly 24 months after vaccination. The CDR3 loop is CSVHSTSGGALDTQYF. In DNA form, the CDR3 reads TGCAGCGTACACAGCACTAGCGGGGGGGCATTAGATACGCAGTATTTT.